The clone carrying this T cell receptor (beta chain) occurred once. Its antigen is undetermined. Germline and junction disagree at one end, which may indicate a read error. The data stem from a study of CD8+CD57+ T cells in acquired aplastic anemia. About the research overall: Sorting CD4+ and CD8+ cells gave DNA averaging about 3.2 ug.

The germline CDR1 and CDR2 sequences are ENHRY and SYGVKD. CDR3 length equals 18 residues. Findings and limits, study-wide: About 29 sequences, all CD8+ CDR3, were shared between patients and controls. Patients and controls had CD8+ Simpson's diversity values that were not significantly distinct.

Profiles of TCR beta VDJ and CDR3 were generated from a genomic DNA template. One entry per CDR3 protein, called by TCRdb with MiXCR from the reads. This table has about 210,000 distinct CDR3 sequences, roughly 35% appearing once. The sample consisted of sorted CD4+, CD8+, or CD8+CD57+ T cells (not recorded which) from PBMCs. The sequence came from a human donor in good health, serving as a control. The genes are TRBV10-3 and TRBJ1-1; no definite D call. In DNA form, the CDR3 reads TGTGCCACCAGTGAGTCGTCGCAGAGGTCGGTTAGGGACACTGAAGCTTTCTTT. Its translation: CATSESSQRSVRDTEAFF.